This TCR beta chain was sequenced in a study of T cells in Graves' hyperthyroidism and ophthalmopathy. This clonotype appeared a few times. Its specificity is not known. This CDR3 is built from 15 residues. The germline gives CDR1 SGHNT, CDR2 YYREEE (reference sequence). V lost 2 bases, J lost 3 bases, and 6 bases stayed unmatched. The study included ophthalmopathy patients with Clinical Activity Score at least 3, NOSPECS grade at least 4 and duration under 3 months. Not enrolled were patients with uncontrolled infection, other autoimmune disease, pregnancy or lactation. The source of the PBMCs was 10 ml of fresh peripheral blood. Findings and limits, study-wide: In blood, most of the thyroid clonotypes expanded above 0.001 were also present.

Amplified TCR beta CDR3 regions came from RNA transcripts. HTBI primers drove first-round RT-PCR of the TCR CDR3. TCRdb redid the calling of the multiplex PCR reads with MiXCR, one entry per CDR3 protein. Here the sample spans about 370,000 distinct CDR3 sequences, around 15% being singletons. V and J are TRBV5-4 and TRBJ2-5; 8 bases align to TRBD2. This sequence originates from a woman aged 55-69 years with Graves' ophthalmopathy. The sample taken for sequencing was blood. CDR3: CASSLTSGAEETQYF. The DNA for the CDR3 is TGTGCCAGCAGCTTAACTAGCGGCGCTGAAGAGACCCAGTACTTC.